A single sample is the source of the 4 T cell receptor beta chains below, sequenced in a study of OX40 agonist ivuxolimab in advanced cancers. Assay used: immunoSEQ multiplex PCR; TCRdb lists only in-frame clones, some missing. The sample records 65,000 to 95,000 clones, around 85% being singletons. Sequencing used CD4+ or CD8+ T cells sorted from blood, obtained in a trial of the OX40 agonist ivuxolimab. The receptors shown here come from an adult with an advanced solid tumor such as melanoma, head and neck, liver or kidney cancer.

This clone was seen once. The V and J genes are TRBV5-6 and TRBJ1-5; D is possibly TRBD1 (5 bases). The length of the CDR3 is 13 residues. Germline assignment: CDR1 SGHDT and CDR2 YYEEEE. V was clipped by 4 bases and J by 6 bases, with 11 bases between them. Written as DNA, the CDR3 is TGTGCCAGCAGCGTACAGGCAGGTCAGCCCCAGCATTTT. Translating gives CASSVQAGQPQHF.

The V and J genes are TRBV7-2 and TRBJ1-1; D ambiguous. This CDR3 is built from 14 residues. In germline, CDR1 is SGHTA, CDR2 FQGNSA. Deletions cut 1 base from V and 1 base from J, with 7 bases between. The CDR3 loop reads CASSLEWENTEAFF. In DNA form, the CDR3 reads TGTGCCAGCAGCTTAGAGTGGGAGAACACTGAAGCTTTCTTT.

The V and J genes are TRBV5-4 and TRBJ2-3, with a tentative D call TRBD2 (6 bases). This CDR3 is built from 15 residues. The germline V gene has CDR1 SGHNT and CDR2 YYREEE (reference sequence). With 4 bases removed from V and 6 bases from J, the gap between germline ends came to 18 bases. Written as DNA, the CDR3 is TGTGCCAGCAGCCTGGGTGCGGGAACGGGGGATACGCAGTATTTT. The encoded protein is CASSLGAGTGDTQYF. Based on the CDR3 plus reference TRBV5-4 and TRBJ2-3, the full variable domain is ETGVTQSPTHLIKTRGQQVTLRCSSQSGHNTVSWYQQALGQGPQFIFQYYREEENGRGNFPPRFSGLQFPNYSSELNVNALELDDSALYLCASSLGAGTGDTQYFGPGTRLTVL.

This CDR3 is CASSPLGYSSYEQYF. The CDR3 DNA sequence: TGTGCCAGCAGCCCTTTGGGGTACAGCTCCTACGAGCAGTACTTC. J is TRBJ2-7 and V is TRBV11-2; D is uncertain. Germline V gene lookup returns CDR1 SGHAT and CDR2 FQNNGV. The CDR3 extends over 15 amino acids. Trimming pared 5 bases from V and 0 bases from J, leaving 14 bases between.